This T cell receptor (beta chain) was sequenced for a study of OX40 agonist ivuxolimab in advanced cancers. Overall study findings and caveats: At doses 0.1 to 3.0 mg/kg, CD4+ and CD8+ clones expanded.

Clones were read by immunoSEQ multiplex PCR, and TCRdb kept only the in-frame ones, dropping some. The table shows some 25,000 clones, with around 85% occurring only once. Comment on this clone: Its antigen is not known.

This receptor was obtained from an adult with an advanced solid tumor such as melanoma, head and neck, liver or kidney cancer. Sequencing used CD4+ or CD8+ T cells sorted from blood, obtained in a trial of the OX40 agonist ivuxolimab.

The CDR3 DNA follows: TGTGCCAGCAGTGACTCCCGGGACGCGAACACTGAAGCTTTCTTT. Amino acid sequence: CASSDSRDANTEAFF. The chain uses TRBV25-1 and TRBJ1-1, with D possibly matching TRBD1 (5 bases). In germline, CDR1 is MGHDK, CDR2 SYGVNS. The CDR3 has 15 residues. Trimming shortened V by 3 bases and J by 1 base, and 12 bases separated the two germline ends. Full variable domain (remainder filled in from reference TRBV25-1 and TRBJ1-1): EADIYQTPRYLVIGTGKKITLECSQTMGHDKMYWYQQDPGMELHLIHYSYGVNSTEKGDLSSESTVSRIRTEHFPLTLESARPSHTSQYLCASSDSRDANTEAFFGQGTRLTVV.